This TCR beta chain was profiled in a study of control samples from healthy donors and cancer patients. Produced via immunoSEQ multiplex PCR; TCRdb's table is partial and in-frame only. The table has around 79,000 clones, approximately 93% seen once. The sample taken for sequencing was PBMCs. The sequence was collected from a woman aged 40 to 50 with lung cancer.

The CDR3 protein is CASSRLREGNSPLHF. DNA of the CDR3: TGCGCCAGCAGTCGGCTCAGGGAGGGTAATTCACCCCTCCACTTT. The gene calls are TRBV5-1 and TRBJ1-6; tentatively, D is TRBD1 (5 bases). Per the germline V gene, CDR1 is SGHRS and CDR2 is YFSETQ. The CDR3 is 15 residues long. With 5 bases removed from V and 6 bases from J, the gap between germline ends came to 15 bases.